A single sample is the source of the 20 T cell receptor beta chains below, sequenced in a study of response to subunit inactivated influenza vaccine. TCRdb reprocessed the RT-PCR reads via MiXCR and lists one record per CDR3 protein. The sample has about 700,000 distinct CDR3 sequences, 11% to 15% seen once. Sequencing was performed on PBMCs from blood, taken 14 to 15 days before vaccination. The origin of the receptors is a man between 50 and 59 years old who received an inactivated influenza vaccine.

This clonotype has more than one count but fewer than ten. The J gene is TRBJ2-2, the V gene TRBV6-2 or TRBV6-3; 8 bases map to TRBD1. The CDR3 has 16 residues. J lost 5 bases, V lost 5 bases, and 10 bases had no gene match. Per germline, CDR1 MNHEY and CDR2 SVGEGT. The CDR3 coding sequence is TGTGCCAGCAGTCCCCCCGACAGGGGAAGAACCGGGGAGCTGTTTTTT. Its protein product is CASSPPDRGRTGELFF.

In this sample, this clonotype turned up a few times. The chain combines TRBV20-1 with TRBJ2-1, with TRBD2 matching 9 bases. The length of the CDR3 is 16 residues. Trimming took 3 bases from V and 5 from J; bases not matched to a gene: 11. Germline CDR1 is DFQATT and CDR2 is SNEGSKA (reference sequence). The CDR3 DNA reads TGCAGTGCTAGCAAAGCGGGAGGTTATCTAGACAATGAGCAGTTCTTC. Protein product: CSASKAGGYLDNEQFF.

V and J are TRBV29-1 and TRBJ2-2; no firm D call. The CDR3 is 10 residues long. The V gene's germline CDR1 is SQVTM and CDR2 ANQGSEA. The V end lost 7 bases, the J end lost 8 bases, and 8 bases lay between the germline ends. Here the CDR3 reads CSESLGELFF. In DNA form, the CDR3 reads TGCAGCGAGAGTTTAGGGGAGCTGTTTTTT.

The V gene is TRBV20-1, the J gene TRBJ2-5, with 13 bases identical to TRBD2. The CDR3 totals 14 residues. The ends lost 3 bases at V and 9 bases at J; junction bases unmatched: 7. Germline V gene sequence: CDR1 DFQATT, CDR2 SNEGSKA (reference sequence). The CDR3 coding sequence is TGCAGTGCTAGCGCCGCCGGGACTAGCGGGGCCCAGTACTTC. This encodes CSASAAGTSGAQYF.

This clonotype was found a few times. V usage is TRBV11-3 and J usage is TRBJ2-5; possible D gene TRBD1, 5 bases. The germline CDR1 and CDR2 sequences are SGHNT and YENEEA. This CDR3 spans 14 amino acids. Trimming cost V 8 bases and J 4 bases, with 17 bases left between them. The CDR3, as DNA: TGTGCCAGCTCTCAGGGCCCAGGCGGAGAGACCCAGTACTTC. Translated, it gives CASSQGPGGETQYF.

This clonotype was detected a few times. This chain connects TRBV28 to TRBJ2-6; D gene uncertain. CDR3 length equals 17 residues. Germline assignment: CDR1 MDHEN and CDR2 SYDVKM. Trimming removed 2 bases at V and 0 bases at J, with 11 bases between. The CDR3 bases are TGTGCCAGCAGTTTACCCGGCAGACCCTCTGGGGCCAACGTCCTGACTTTC. The encoded protein is CASSLPGRPSGANVLTF. The whole variable domain, filled in from reference TRBV28 and TRBJ2-6, reads DVKVTQSSRYLVKRTGEKVFLECVQDMDHENMFWYRQDPGLGLRLIYFSYDVKMKEKGDIPEGYSVSREKKERFSLILESASTNQTSMYLCASSLPGRPSGANVLTFGAGSRLTVL.

This clonotype was seen a handful of times. The chain links TRBV2 to TRBJ2-7, with D possibly being TRBD1 (6 bases). V shed 6 bases and J shed 3 bases, with 18 bases lying between them. Germline assignment: CDR1 SNHLY and CDR2 FYNNEI. The CDR3 totals 15 residues. CDR3 coding DNA: TGTGCCAGCAGGCTCGACAGGATACCCCTCTACGAGCAGTACTTC. Residues: CASRLDRIPLYEQYF.

In its sample, this clonotype was seen a few times. The rearrangement links TRBV6-6 to TRBJ1-6, with D unclear. This CDR3 region has 13 residues. Trimming removed 3 bases at V and 9 bases at J, with 9 bases between. Germline CDR1 is MNHNY and CDR2 is SVGAGI (reference sequence). CDR3 bases: TGTGCCAGCAGTTATTCTTTGGGTTCACCCCTCCACTTT. Encoded protein: CASSYSLGSPLHF.

This clonotype turned up a few times. This chain joins TRBV27 and TRBJ2-7; D might be TRBD1 (6 bases). This CDR3 spans 15 amino acids. Per germline, CDR1 MNHEY and CDR2 SMNVEV (reference sequence). Trimming cost V 4 bases and J 3 bases, with 16 bases left between them. The CDR3 protein is CASSSQGLLYYEQYF. CDR3 sequence (DNA): TGTGCCAGCAGTTCACAGGGCTTACTATACTACGAGCAGTACTTC.

The rearrangement links TRBV28 to TRBJ2-5; D gene ambiguous. In germline, CDR1 is MDHEN, CDR2 SYDVKM. V was shortened by 9 bases and J by 3 bases, with 5 bases between the two germline ends. This CDR3 has 10 amino acids. CDR3 sequence: CASYKETQYF. The CDR3 nucleotides read TGTGCCAGTTATAAAGAGACCCAGTACTTC.

This clonotype was seen only a few times. The rearrangement links TRBV2 to TRBJ2-7, with 8 positions matching TRBD2. This CDR3 has 14 residues. Trimming removed 4 bases from V and 2 bases from J; junction bases left unmatched: 4. Germline V CDR1 and CDR2: SNHLY, FYNNEI. The CDR3 nucleotides are TGTGCCAGCAGTGGCGGGGGGCCACCCTACGAGCAGTACTTC. Amino acid sequence: CASSGGGPPYEQYF.

This clonotype has at least ten counts. The chain couples TRBV5-1 to TRBJ2-2, with D perhaps matching TRBD1 (5 bases). This CDR3 has 15 amino acids. V was trimmed by 4 bases and J by 0 bases, leaving 10 bases between them. Germline CDR1 is SGHRS and CDR2 is YFSETQ. This CDR3 reads CASSLDTPNTGELFF. In nucleotides, the CDR3 is TGCGCCAGCAGCCTGGACACCCCGAACACCGGGGAGCTGTTTTTT.

This clonotype was picked up one time. This chain connects TRBV7-6 to TRBJ2-3, with 15 bases aligning to TRBD2. Germline V gene lookup returns CDR1 SGHVS and CDR2 FNYEAQ. V shed 2 bases, J shed 6 bases, and the junction held 9 bases outside the gene matches. The length of the CDR3 is 18 residues. CDR3 region: CASSLLGLAGGPRDTQYF. DNA for the CDR3: TGTGCCAGCAGCTTATTAGGACTAGCGGGAGGGCCACGTGATACGCAGTATTTT.

V is TRBV5-6 and J is TRBJ2-3; TRBD1 or TRBD2 may be the D gene (5 bases each). Germline V gene data show CDR1 as SGHDT and CDR2 as YYEEEE. This CDR3 is built from 13 residues. V lost 4 bases and J 4 bases, leaving 10 bases between the germline ends. The CDR3 coding sequence is TGTGCCAGCAGCAAGAGAGGGGCAGATACGCAGTATTTT. It encodes CASSKRGADTQYF.

This clonotype came up a few times. V gene TRBV3-1 combines with J gene TRBJ1-1, with D hard to call. The CDR3 is 13 amino acids. CDR1 is LGHDT, CDR2 YNNKEL, per germline (reference sequence). With 4 bases removed from V and 2 bases from J, the gap between germline ends came to 8 bases. CDR3 coding DNA: TGTGCCAGCAGCCCCTCCTTTAACACTGAAGCTTTCTTT. Its protein product is CASSPSFNTEAFF.

This clonotype was seen only a few times. V usage is TRBV7-8 and J usage is TRBJ2-3; D could derive from TRBD1 or TRBD2 (6 bases each). V shed 4 bases and J shed 4 bases, with 30 bases lying between them. The germline V gene encodes CDR1 SGHVS and CDR2 FQNEAQ. The CDR3 totals 20 residues. The CDR3 loop is CASSSLARWGARLGSDTQYF. CDR3 nucleotides: TGTGCCAGCAGCTCCCTAGCACGGTGGGGGGCCCGCCTGGGATCAGATACGCAGTATTTT.

This chain uses TRBV20-1 with TRBJ2-1; maybe TRBD2 (5 bases). This CDR3 is built from 13 residues. Looked up from germline, CDR1 is DFQATT and CDR2 is SNEGSKA (reference sequence). Trimming stripped 7 bases from V and 6 bases from J, with 16 bases between. The CDR3: CSGVLAWGNEQFF. CDR3 nucleotide sequence: TGCAGTGGAGTTCTAGCCTGGGGCAATGAGCAGTTCTTC.

This clonotype has a handful of counts. V usage is TRBV4-2 and J usage is TRBJ2-1; 7 bases match TRBD2. V trimming: 4 bases; J trimming: 7 bases; junction bases outside the gene matches: 13. CDR3 length: 16 amino acids. CDR1 is LGHNA, CDR2 YNFKEQ, per germline. CDR3 sequence reads: CASSPSGLAAQNEQFF. Here the CDR3 DNA reads TGTGCCAGCAGCCCATCCGGGCTAGCGGCGCAAAATGAGCAGTTCTTC.

In this sample, this clonotype turned up many times. The chain recombines TRBV12-3 or TRBV12-4 with TRBJ2-5, with D unresolved. Trimming removed 3 bases at V and 5 bases at J, with 10 bases between. The CDR3 runs 13 residues. CDR3 DNA: TGTGCCAGCAGTTTCGCAGGTTTGGAGACCCAGTACTTC. The encoded protein is CASSFAGLETQYF.

This clonotype was picked up many times. The junction departs from germline at one end; a sequencing error may be responsible. V gene TRBV3-1 combines with J gene TRBJ1-1, with D possibly being TRBD1 (5 bases). There are 14 residues in the CDR3. The germline V gene encodes CDR1 LGHDT and CDR2 YNNKEL (reference sequence). CDR3 sequence reads: CASSQLTGNTEAFF. CDR3 coding DNA: TGCGCCAGCAGCCAATTAACAGGGAACACTGAAGCTTTCTTT.